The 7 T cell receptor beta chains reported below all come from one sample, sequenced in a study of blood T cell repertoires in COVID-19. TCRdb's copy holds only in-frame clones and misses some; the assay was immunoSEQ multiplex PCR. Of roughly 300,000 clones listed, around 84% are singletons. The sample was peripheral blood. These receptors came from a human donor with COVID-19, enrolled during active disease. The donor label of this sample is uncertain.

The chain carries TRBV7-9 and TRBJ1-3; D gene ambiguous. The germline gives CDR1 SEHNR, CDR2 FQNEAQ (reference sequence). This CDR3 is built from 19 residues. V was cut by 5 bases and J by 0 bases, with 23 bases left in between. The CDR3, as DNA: TGTGCCAGCAGCAATCCCTTTAGGTCAGCCGGGAACTCTGGAAACACCATATATTTT. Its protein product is CASSNPFRSAGNSGNTIYF. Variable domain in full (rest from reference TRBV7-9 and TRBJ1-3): DTGVSQNPRHKITKRGQNVTFRCDPISEHNRLYWYRQTLGQGPEFLTYFQNEAQLEKSRLLSDRFSAERPKGSFSTLEIQRTEQGDSAMYLCASSNPFRSAGNSGNTIYFGEGSWLTVV.

The CDR3 loop reads CASSPGSGWQPQHF. CDR3 bases: TGCGCCAGCAGCCCCGGCAGCGGGTGGCAGCCCCAGCATTTT. This chain joins TRBV5-1 and TRBJ1-5; unclear D gene. The germline V gene encodes CDR1 SGHRS and CDR2 YFSETQ. Between the trimmed V and J ends, which lost 4 bases and 7 bases, there was a span of 15 bases. The CDR3 totals 14 residues. Full variable domain (missing parts from reference TRBV5-1 and TRBJ1-5): KAGVTQTPRYLIKTRGQQVTLSCSPISGHRSVSWYQQTPGQGLQFLFEYFSETQRNKGNFPGRFSGRQFSNSRSEMNVSTLELGDSALYLCASSPGSGWQPQHFGDGTRLSIL.

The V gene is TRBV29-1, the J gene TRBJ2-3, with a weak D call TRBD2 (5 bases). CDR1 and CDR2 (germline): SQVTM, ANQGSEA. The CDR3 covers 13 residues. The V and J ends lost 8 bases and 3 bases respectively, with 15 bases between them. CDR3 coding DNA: TGCAGCTCTCGGGAAGGGATGACAGATACGCAGTATTTT. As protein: CSSREGMTDTQYF.

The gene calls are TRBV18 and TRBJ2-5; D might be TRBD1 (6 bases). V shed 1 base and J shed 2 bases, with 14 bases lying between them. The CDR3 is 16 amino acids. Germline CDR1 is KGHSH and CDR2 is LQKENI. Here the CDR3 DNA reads TGTGCCAGCTCACCACTAGGAGACAGGCGACAAGAGACCCAGTACTTC. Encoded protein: CASSPLGDRRQETQYF.

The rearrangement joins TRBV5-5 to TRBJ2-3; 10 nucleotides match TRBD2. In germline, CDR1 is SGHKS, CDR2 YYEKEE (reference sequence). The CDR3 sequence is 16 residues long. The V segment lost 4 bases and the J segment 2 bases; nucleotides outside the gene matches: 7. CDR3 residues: CASSNGLAEPTDTQYF. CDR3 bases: TGTGCCAGCAGCAACGGACTAGCGGAGCCCACAGATACGCAGTATTTT.

CDR3 sequence reads: CASSLVHLNTEAFF. The CDR3 DNA reads as TGTGCCAGCAGCTTGGTACACCTGAACACTGAAGCTTTCTTT. The chain joins TRBV5-6 to TRBJ1-1; D is undetermined. Germline values: CDR1 SGHDT, CDR2 YYEEEE. V shed 0 bases and J shed 0 bases, with 6 bases lying between them. The CDR3 extends over 14 amino acids.

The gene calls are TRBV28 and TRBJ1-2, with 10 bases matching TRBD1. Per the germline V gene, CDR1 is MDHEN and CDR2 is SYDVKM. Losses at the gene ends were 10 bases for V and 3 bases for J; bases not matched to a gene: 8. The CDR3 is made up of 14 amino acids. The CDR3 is CATKGQGYYYGYTF. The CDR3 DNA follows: TGTGCCACCAAGGGACAGGGGTATTACTATGGCTACACCTTC.